The T cell receptor (beta chain) under discussion was sequenced for a study of blood T cell repertoires in COVID-19. TCRdb's copy holds only in-frame clones and misses some; the assay was immunoSEQ multiplex PCR. The sample includes more than 90,000 clones, under 85% of them seen just once. Germline-derived CDR1 and CDR2 are SGDLS and YYNGEE. J was trimmed by 5 bases and V by 0 bases; bases with no gene match: 1. This CDR3 contains 14 residues. This chain uses TRBV9 with TRBJ2-5, with TRBD2 identical over 10 bases. This sequence was found in a human donor in a cohort sampled during active COVID-19. The specimen sequenced was peripheral blood. The CDR3 region has the DNA TGTGCCAGCAGCGTAGGTAGCGGGGGGGAGACCCAGTACTTC. Translation gives CASSVGSGGETQYF.